This T cell receptor beta chain comes out of a study of lymphopenia after photon versus proton radiotherapy. This CDR3 comprises 14 residues. The V gene's germline CDR1 is SEHNR and CDR2 FQNEAQ (reference sequence). With 5 bases removed from V and 1 base from J, the gap between germline ends came to 11 bases. Study-wide results and caveats: Oligoclonal CD8+ Temra expansion after nadir drove photon patients' diversity drop. In patients who died, overall survival fell as post-nadir TCR diversity dropped more.

TCRdb keeps only in-frame clones here, not all; method: immunoSEQ multiplex PCR. The table has tens of thousands of clones, around 90% seen once; the top ten hold approximately 2.6%. Concerning this clone itself: The antigen remains undetermined.

This chain links TRBV7-9 with TRBJ2-5; D perhaps matches TRBD1 (6 bases). The material was peripheral blood, obtained from a patient treated with photon-based radiotherapy. This TCR was recovered from a woman aged 70 to 79 with pancreatic cancer. In nucleotides, the CDR3 is TGTGCCAGCAGCGAACCAGGGGTCCAAGAGACCCAGTACTTC. It specifies CASSEPGVQETQYF.